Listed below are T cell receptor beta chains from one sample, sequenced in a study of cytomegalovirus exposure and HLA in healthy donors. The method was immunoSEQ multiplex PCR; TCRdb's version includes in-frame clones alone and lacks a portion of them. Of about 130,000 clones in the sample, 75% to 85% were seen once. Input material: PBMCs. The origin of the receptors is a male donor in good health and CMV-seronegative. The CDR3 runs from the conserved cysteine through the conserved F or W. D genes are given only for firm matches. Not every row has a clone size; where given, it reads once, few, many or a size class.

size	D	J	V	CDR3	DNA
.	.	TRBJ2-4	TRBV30	CAWGGSAKNIQYF	TGTGCCTGGGGAGGTTCTGCCAAAAACATTCAGTACTTC
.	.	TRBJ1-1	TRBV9	CASSLVGGGGEMNTEAFF	TGTGCCAGCAGCTTAGTAGGTGGGGGGGGCGAGATGAACACTGAAGCTTTCTTT
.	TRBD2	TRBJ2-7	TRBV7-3	CASSLHSGGAYEQYF	TGTGCCAGCAGCCTCCATAGCGGGGGGGCCTACGAGCAGTACTTC
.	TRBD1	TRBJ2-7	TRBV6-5	CASSPGTVLYEQYF	TGTGCCAGCAGTCCCGGGACAGTACTCTACGAGCAGTACTTC
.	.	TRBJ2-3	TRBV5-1	CASSLSGGTDTQYF	TGCGCCAGCAGCTTGTCCGGAGGCACAGATACGCAGTATTTT
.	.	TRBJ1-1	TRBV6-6	CASSYLIQGNTEAFF	TGTGCCAGCAGTTACTTAATCCAGGGGAACACTGAAGCTTTCTTT
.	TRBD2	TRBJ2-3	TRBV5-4	CASSSSGRRTSTDTQYF	TGTGCCAGCAGCAGTAGCGGGAGGCGAACTAGCACAGATACGCAGTATTTT
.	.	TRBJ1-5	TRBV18	CASSLADNQPQHF	TGTGCCAGCTCACTGGCAGACAATCAGCCCCAGCATTTT
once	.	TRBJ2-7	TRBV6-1	CASSDEEGSSYEQYF	TGTGCCAGCAGTGACGAGGAGGGAAGCTCCTACGAGCAGTACTTC
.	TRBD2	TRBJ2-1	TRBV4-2	CASSPTSSGLAAYNEQFF	TGTGCCAGCAGCCCTACCTCTTCGGGACTAGCGGCTTACAATGAGCAGTTCTTC
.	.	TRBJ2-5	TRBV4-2	CASSQDNSFGQYF	TGTGCCAGCAGCCAAGATAACTCCTTCGGGCAGTACTTC
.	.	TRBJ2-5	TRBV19	CASSSNAGFQETQYF	TGTGCCAGTTCCTCCAACGCGGGGTTCCAAGAGACCCAGTACTTC
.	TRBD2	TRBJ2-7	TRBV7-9	CAIDKYSGSRYEQYF	TGTGCCATCGACAAGTACAGCGGGAGCCGGTACGAGCAGTACTTC
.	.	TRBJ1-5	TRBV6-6	CASIETSGNQPQHF	TGTGCCAGCATCGAAACATCCGGCAATCAGCCCCAGCATTTT
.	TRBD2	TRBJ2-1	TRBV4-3	CASSQDHGGAVNEQFF	TGCGCCAGCAGCCAAGATCACGGGGGGGCCGTCAATGAGCAGTTCTTC
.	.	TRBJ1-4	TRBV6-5	CASSSQGGGEKLFF	TGTGCCAGCAGCTCGCAGGGTGGTGGTGAAAAACTGTTTTTT
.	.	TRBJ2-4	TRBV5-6	CASSPTRRAALQYF	TGTGCCAGCAGCCCAACCCGGAGGGCCGCTCTTCAGTACTTC
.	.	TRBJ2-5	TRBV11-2	CASLGPGETQYF	TGTGCCAGCCTGGGCCCCGGCGAGACCCAGTACTTC
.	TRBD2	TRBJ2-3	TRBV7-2	CASSSTLRAGVHTDTQYF	TGTGCCAGCAGCTCGACGCTCCGGGCGGGGGTCCACACAGATACGCAGTATTTT
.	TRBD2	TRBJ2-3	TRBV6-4	CASSDTSGKEQYF	TGTGCCAGCAGTGACACTAGCGGCAAGGAGCAGTATTTT
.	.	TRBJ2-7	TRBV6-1	CASSEMSTVLAHEQYF	TGTGCCAGCAGTGAAATGTCAACAGTCCTGGCTCACGAGCAGTACTTC
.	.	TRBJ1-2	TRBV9	CASSVIEGGGYTF	TGTGCCAGCAGCGTAATCGAGGGGGGGGGCTACACCTTC
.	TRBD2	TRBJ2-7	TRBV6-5	CASSLSSGGAYEQYF	TGTGCCAGCAGCCTCTCTAGCGGGGGGGCCTACGAGCAGTACTTC
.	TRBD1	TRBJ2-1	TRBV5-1	CASSAGQEYNEQFF	TGCGCCAGCAGCGCGGGACAGGAGTACAATGAGCAGTTCTTC
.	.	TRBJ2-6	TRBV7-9	CASTRDSPFAGANGLTF	TGTGCCAGCACCAGGGACTCCCCCTTCGCTGGGGCCAACGGCCTGACTTTC
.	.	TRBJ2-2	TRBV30	CAWSRRVPGELFF	TGTGCCTGGAGTCGGAGGGTCCCCGGGGAGCTGTTTTTT
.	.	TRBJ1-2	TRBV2	CASSGTLPGGGYTF	TGTGCCAGCAGCGGCACTCTACCCGGCGGGGGCTACACCTTC
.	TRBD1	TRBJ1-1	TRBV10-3	CASSYRTGRAFF	TGTGCCAGCAGTTACCGGACAGGGCGGGCTTTCTTT
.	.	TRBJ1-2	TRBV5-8	CASSLIDGYTF	TGTGCCAGCAGCTTGATCGATGGCTACACCTTC
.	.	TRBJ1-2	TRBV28	CASSPGGSNYGYTF	TGTGCCAGCAGTCCCGGGGGTTCTAACTATGGCTACACCTTC
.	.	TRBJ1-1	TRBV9	CASSGGDLNTEAFF	TGTGCCAGCAGCGGGGGGGATTTGAACACTGAAGCTTTCTTT
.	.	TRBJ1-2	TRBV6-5	CASSPVGSRRGYTF	TGTGCCAGCAGCCCCGTCGGGAGTAGAAGGGGCTACACCTTC
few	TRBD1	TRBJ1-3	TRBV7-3	CASSCQDRVDGNTIYF	TGTGCCAGCAGCTGTCAGGACAGGGTTGATGGAAACACCATATATTTT
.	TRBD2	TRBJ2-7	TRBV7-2	CASSRLAGPYEQYF	TGTGCCAGCAGCCGACTAGCAGGTCCCTACGAGCAGTACTTC
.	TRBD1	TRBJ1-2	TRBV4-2	CASSPTSTGGGYGYTF	TGTGCCAGCAGCCCTACGTCAACAGGGGGCGGCTATGGCTACACCTTC
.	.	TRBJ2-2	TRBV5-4	CASSLTGNTGELFF	TGTGCCAGCAGCTTGACAGGAAACACCGGGGAGCTGTTTTTT
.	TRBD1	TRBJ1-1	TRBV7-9	CSSSPGPTGGFAEAFF	TGTTCCAGCAGCCCAGGCCCGACAGGGGGATTCGCTGAAGCTTTCTTT
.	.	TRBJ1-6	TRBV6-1	CASSVVVGADGTAPLHF	TGTGCCAGCAGTGTGGTAGTAGGAGCTGATGGCACGGCACCCCTCCACTTT
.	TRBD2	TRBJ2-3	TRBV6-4	CASSRTGGEPDTQYF	TGTGCCAGCAGCAGGACGGGAGGGGAACCAGATACGCAGTATTTT